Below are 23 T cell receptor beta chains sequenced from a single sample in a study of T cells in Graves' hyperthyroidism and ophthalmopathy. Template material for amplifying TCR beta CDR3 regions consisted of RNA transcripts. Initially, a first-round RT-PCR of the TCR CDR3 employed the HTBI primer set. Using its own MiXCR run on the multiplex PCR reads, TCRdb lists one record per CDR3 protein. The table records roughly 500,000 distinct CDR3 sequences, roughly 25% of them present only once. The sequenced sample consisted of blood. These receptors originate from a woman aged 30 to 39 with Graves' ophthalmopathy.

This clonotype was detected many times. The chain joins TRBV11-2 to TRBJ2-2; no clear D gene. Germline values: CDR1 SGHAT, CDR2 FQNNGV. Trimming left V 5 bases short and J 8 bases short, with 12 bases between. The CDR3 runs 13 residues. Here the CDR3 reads CASSPGDGGELFF. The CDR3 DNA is TGTGCCAGCAGCCCCGGAGATGGGGGGGAGCTGTTTTTT.

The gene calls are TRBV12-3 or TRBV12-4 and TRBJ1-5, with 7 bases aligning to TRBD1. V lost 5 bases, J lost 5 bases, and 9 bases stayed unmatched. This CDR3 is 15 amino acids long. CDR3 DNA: TGTGCCAGCAGTCCGACGACAGGGTACCATCAGCCCCAGCATTTT. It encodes CASSPTTGYHQPQHF.

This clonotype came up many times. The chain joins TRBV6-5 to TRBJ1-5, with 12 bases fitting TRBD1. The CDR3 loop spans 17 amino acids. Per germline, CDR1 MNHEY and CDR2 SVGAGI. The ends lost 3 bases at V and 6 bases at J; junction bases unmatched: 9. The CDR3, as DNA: TGTGCCAGCAGTTATCATGGGGGACAGGGGGCCGGTCAGCCCCAGCATTTT. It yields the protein CASSYHGGQGAGQPQHF.

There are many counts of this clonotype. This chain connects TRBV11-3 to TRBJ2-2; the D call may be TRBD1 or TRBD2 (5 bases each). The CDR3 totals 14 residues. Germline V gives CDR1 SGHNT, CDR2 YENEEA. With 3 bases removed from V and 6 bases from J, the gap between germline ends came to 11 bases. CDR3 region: CASSFRGEPGELFF. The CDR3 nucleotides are TGTGCCAGCAGCTTTAGAGGGGAGCCCGGGGAGCTGTTTTTT. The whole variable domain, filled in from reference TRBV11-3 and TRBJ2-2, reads EAGVVQSPRYKIIEKKQPVAFWCNPISGHNTLYWYLQNLGQGPELLIRYENEEAVDDSQLPKDRFSAERLKGVDSTLKIQPAELGDSAVYLCASSFRGEPGELFFGEGSRLTVL.

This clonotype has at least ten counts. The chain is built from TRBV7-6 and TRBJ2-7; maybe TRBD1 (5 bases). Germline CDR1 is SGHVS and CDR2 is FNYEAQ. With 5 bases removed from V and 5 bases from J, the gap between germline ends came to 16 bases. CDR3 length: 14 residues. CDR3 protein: CASSPHLGADEQYF. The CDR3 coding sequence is TGTGCCAGCAGCCCCCATCTTGGGGCAGACGAGCAGTACTTC.

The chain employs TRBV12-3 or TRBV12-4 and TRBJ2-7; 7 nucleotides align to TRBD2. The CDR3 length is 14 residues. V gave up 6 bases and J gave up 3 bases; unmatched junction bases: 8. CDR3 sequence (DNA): TGTGCCAGCAGCTTAAGCGGGATGGTCTACGAGCAGTACTTC. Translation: CASSLSGMVYEQYF.

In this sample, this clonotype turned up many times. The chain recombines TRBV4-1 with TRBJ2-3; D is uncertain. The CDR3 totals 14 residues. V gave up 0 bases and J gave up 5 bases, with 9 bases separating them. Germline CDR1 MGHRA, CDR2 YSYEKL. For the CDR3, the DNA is TGCGCCAGCAGCCAAGATCCGGACCTAGATACGCAGTATTTT. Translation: CASSQDPDLDTQYF.

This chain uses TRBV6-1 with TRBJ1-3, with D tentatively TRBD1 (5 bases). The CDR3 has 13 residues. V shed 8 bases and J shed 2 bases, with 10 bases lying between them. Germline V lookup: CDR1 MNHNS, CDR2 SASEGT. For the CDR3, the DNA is TGTGCCAGCTTTGAGGGGCCTGGAAACACCATATATTTT. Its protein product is CASFEGPGNTIYF.

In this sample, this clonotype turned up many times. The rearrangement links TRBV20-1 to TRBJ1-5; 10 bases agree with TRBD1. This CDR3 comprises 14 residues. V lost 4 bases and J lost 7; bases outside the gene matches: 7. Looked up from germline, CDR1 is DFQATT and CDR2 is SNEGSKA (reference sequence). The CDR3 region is CSAIKTGGGQPQHF. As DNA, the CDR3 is TGCAGTGCTATAAAGACAGGGGGCGGACAGCCCCAGCATTTT.

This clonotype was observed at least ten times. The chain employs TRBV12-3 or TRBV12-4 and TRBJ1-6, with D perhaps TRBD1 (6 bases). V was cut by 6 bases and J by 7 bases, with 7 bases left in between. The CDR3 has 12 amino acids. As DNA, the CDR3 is TGTGCCAGCAGCGGACAGAATTCACCCCTCCACTTT. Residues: CASSGQNSPLHF.

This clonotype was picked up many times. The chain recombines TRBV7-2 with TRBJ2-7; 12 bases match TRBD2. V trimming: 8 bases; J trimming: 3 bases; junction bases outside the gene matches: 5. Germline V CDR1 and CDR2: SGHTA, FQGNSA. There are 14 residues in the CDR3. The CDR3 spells CASRRLAGDYEQYF. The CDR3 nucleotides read TGTGCCAGCCGCCGACTAGCGGGGGACTACGAGCAGTACTTC.

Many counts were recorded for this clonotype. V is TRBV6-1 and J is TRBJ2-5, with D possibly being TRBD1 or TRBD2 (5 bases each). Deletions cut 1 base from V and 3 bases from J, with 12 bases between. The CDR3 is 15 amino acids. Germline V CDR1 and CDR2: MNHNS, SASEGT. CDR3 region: CASSEVGDGEETQYF. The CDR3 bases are TGTGCCAGCAGTGAAGTGGGGGACGGTGAAGAGACCCAGTACTTC.

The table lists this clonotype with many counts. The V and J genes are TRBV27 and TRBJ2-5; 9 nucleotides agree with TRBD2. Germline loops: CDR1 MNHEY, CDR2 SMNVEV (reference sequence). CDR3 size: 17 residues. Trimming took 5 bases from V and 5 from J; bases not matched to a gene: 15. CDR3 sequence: CASSPYSGGGAGETQYF. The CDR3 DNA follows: TGTGCCAGCAGTCCGTACTCTGGCGGGGGGGCCGGGGAGACCCAGTACTTC.

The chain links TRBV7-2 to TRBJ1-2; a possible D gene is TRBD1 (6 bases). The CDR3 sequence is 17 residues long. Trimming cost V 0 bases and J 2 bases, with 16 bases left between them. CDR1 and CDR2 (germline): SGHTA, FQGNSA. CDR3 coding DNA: TGTGCCAGCAGCTTAGCGAGGGGGGCAAATGCGAACTATGGCTACACCTTC. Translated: CASSLARGANANYGYTF.

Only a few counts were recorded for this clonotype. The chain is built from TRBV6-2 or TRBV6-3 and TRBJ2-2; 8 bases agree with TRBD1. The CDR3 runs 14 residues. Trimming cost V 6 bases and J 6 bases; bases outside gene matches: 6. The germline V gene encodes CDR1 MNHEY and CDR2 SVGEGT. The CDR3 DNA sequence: TGTGCCAGCAGGGGGACAGGTTCCTCCGGGGAGCTGTTTTTT. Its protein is CASRGTGSSGELFF.

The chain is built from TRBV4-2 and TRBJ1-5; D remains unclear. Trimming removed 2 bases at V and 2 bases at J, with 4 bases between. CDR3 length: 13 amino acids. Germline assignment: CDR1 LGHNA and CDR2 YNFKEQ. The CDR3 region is CASSQNRNQPQHF. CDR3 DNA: TGTGCCAGCAGCCAAAACCGCAATCAGCCCCAGCATTTT.

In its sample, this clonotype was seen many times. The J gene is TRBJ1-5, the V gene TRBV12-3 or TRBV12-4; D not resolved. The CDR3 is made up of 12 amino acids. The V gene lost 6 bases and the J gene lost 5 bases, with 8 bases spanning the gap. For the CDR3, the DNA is TGTGCCAGCAGGCCGTCGGATCAGCCCCAGCATTTT. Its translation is CASRPSDQPQHF.

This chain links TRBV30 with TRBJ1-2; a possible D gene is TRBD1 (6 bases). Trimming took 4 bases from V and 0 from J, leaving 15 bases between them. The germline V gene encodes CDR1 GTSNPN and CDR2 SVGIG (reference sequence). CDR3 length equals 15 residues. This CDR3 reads CAWMQGPQPNYGYTF. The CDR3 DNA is TGTGCCTGGATGCAGGGGCCACAGCCTAACTATGGCTACACCTTC.

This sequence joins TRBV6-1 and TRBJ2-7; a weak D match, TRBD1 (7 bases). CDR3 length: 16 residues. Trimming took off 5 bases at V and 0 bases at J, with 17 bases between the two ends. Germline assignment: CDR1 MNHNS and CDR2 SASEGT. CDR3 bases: TGTGCCAGCAGTAAAAGCAGGGGGGAGCCCTCCTACGAGCAGTACTTC. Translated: CASSKSRGEPSYEQYF.

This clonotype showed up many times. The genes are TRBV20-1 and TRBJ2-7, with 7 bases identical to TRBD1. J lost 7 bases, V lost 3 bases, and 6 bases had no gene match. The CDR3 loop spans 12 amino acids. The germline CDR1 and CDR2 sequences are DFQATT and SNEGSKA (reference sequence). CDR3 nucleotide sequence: TGCAGTGCTAGTCAACAGGGGTGGGAGCAGTACTTC. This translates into CSASQQGWEQYF.

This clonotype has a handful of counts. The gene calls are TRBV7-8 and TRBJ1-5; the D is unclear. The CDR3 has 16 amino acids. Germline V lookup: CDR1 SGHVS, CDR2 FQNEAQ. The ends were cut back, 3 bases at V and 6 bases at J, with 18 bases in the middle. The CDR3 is CASSLFQARGRQPQHF. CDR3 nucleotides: TGTGCCAGCAGCTTGTTTCAAGCTCGCGGGCGTCAGCCCCAGCATTTT.

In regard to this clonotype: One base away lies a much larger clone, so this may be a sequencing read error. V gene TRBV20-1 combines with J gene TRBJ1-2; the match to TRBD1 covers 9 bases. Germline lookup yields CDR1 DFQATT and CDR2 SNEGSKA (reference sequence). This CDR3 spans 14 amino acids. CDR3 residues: CSAEAGTGFDGYSF. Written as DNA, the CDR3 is TGCAGTGCTGAAGCCGGGACAGGGTTTGACGGCTACAGCTTC.

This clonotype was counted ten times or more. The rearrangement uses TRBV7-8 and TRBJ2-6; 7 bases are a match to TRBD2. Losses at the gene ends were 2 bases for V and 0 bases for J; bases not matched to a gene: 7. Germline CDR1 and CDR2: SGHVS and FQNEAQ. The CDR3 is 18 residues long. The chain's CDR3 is CASSLPGLDFSGANVLTF. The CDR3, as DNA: TGTGCCAGCAGCTTACCAGGACTAGACTTCTCTGGGGCCAACGTCCTGACTTTC. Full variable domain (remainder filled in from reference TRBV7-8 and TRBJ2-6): GAGVSQSPRYKVAKRGQDVALRCDPISGHVSLFWYQQALGQGPEFLTYFQNEAQLDKSGLPSDRFFAERPEGSVSTLKIQRTQQEDSAVYLCASSLPGLDFSGANVLTFGAGSRLTVL.